The text below deals with one T cell receptor (beta chain). There is no known antigen for this receptor. The record has no base qualities; no much larger clone is one base away. This specimen belongs to a study of blood T cell repertoires in COVID-19 (TCRdb year 2020). For the wider study: Collaborator samples came from the United States, Italy and Spain and covered acute and convalescent phases of COVID-19. The prospective study material was composed of cDNA or gDNA derived from T cells, B-cell-depleted T cells, or PBMCs. Sample metadata almost always included a de-identified subject ID, COVID-19 status, age in years and sex. Where available, HLA class I and class II types were obtained from metadata supplied by the sample provider rather than from assay-based typing. The repertoires were made available in a free public database intended to serve as a resource for research on the immune response to SARS-CoV-2. The samples were drawn from two sources: the first 160 participants of the ongoing ImmuneRACE study, and over 950 subjects contributed by 6 global collaborators. Deeply sampled blood TCRbeta repertoires from subjects exposed to, actively infected with, or recovered from COVID-19 were included in the dataset.

TCRbeta CDR3 regions were amplified from genomic DNA by means of the immunoSEQ Assay, a bias-controlled multiplex PCR. The authors processed their data as follows. The number of nucleated cells in each sample was estimated by amplification of reference gene primers within the assay. To quantify the absolute abundance of each unique TCRbeta CDR3 rearrangement, sequence reads were collapsed and filtered. Productive Simpson clonality was computed per sample as the square root of Simpson's diversity index over productive rearrangements. TCRdb stores this immuneACCESS table with in-frame sequences only. Part of the clones is absent; in the studies checked, under half of the shortfall reflects unresolved V genes, and no reason is known for the rest. V, J and clone size were drawn from that table, and D and trimming were deduced from the DNA. In all, the sample holds some 100,000 clones, and around 88% of those were seen once. Roughly 5% of the sample goes to the ten largest clones.

Whole blood was collected in K2EDTA tubes by collaborating institutions according to the institutions' own protocols. For TCRbeta analysis, collaborator samples were shipped as frozen whole blood, as isolated PBMCs, or as DNA extracted from either sample type. What the work shows at the level of the full study, not this receptor alone: Clinical and demographic metadata were provided uncurated, with the amount varying by source and participant.

Spanning cysteine to phenylalanine, the CDR3 consists of 15 amino acids. Only the CDR3 DNA stays, 45 bases, in frame from base 1. The junction carries 13 bases between V and J, which are trimmed by 0 bases and 7 bases respectively. For CDR1 and CDR2, the germline V gene (reference sequence) lists MNHEY and SMNVEV. The sequence came from a human donor in a cohort sampled during active COVID-19. What was sequenced was peripheral blood. This chain joins TRBV27 to TRBJ2-1; the D gene is perhaps TRBD2, on 5 matching bases. The bases read TGTGCCAGCAGTTTATCTCGGGGTGTGAGTAATGAGCAGTTCTTC. Its product reads: CASSLSRGVSNEQFF.